This T cell receptor beta chain came from a study of blood T cell repertoires in COVID-19. Turning to the study itself: Samples came from the United States, Italy and Spain, spanning acute and convalescent COVID-19. Nucleic acid was either cDNA or gDNA, and it came from T cells, B-cell-depleted T cells, or PBMCs.

Original methodology: Amplified reference gene primers provided the basis for estimating nucleated cell counts. The assay was immunoSEQ multiplex PCR, and TCRdb's table has in-frame clones only and misses some. From that table come the V and J calls and clone size; the DNA was used to work out D and trimming. The repertoire has around 260,000 clones, around 89% of them found once; the top ten carry about 0.8%. Germline loops: CDR1 MDHEN, CDR2 SYDVKM. Trimming at V came to 6 bases and at J to 5 bases, leaving 15 bases not matched to a gene. The CDR3 length is 16 residues. The sample was peripheral blood. The chain uses TRBV28 and TRBJ2-5; TRBD1 matches 7 bases. The sequence was collected from a man under 40 with acute or convalescent COVID-19. DNA for the CDR3: TGTGCCAGCAGCATCACTCAGGGGGTTATCAGGGAGACCCAGTACTTC. Its translation is CASSITQGVIRETQYF.